This T cell receptor beta chain emerged from a study of PD-L1 blockade in urothelial cancer. Study details: Anywhere from 0 to 3 prior chemotherapy regimens had been received by patients.

This clone came up once. This CDR3 has 14 amino acids. V gave up 1 base and J gave up 3 bases, with 9 bases separating them. Germline V gene sequence: CDR1 SEHNR, CDR2 FQNEAQ (reference sequence). Time point of the sample: pretreatment peripheral blood. The diagnosis in patients was locally advanced or metastatic urothelial carcinoma. Here immunoSEQ multiplex PCR was the method, and the copy in TCRdb shows in-frame clones only, minus some. This table has about 70,000 clones, roughly 90% appearing once. The sequence was obtained from a man aged 65 to 85 with urothelial cancer. Source: PBMCs, taken around atezolizumab (anti-PD-L1) treatment. The V gene is TRBV7-9, the J gene TRBJ2-5; D not resolved. CDR3 protein: CASSLVSPEETQYF. As DNA, the CDR3 is TGTGCCAGCAGCTTAGTATCCCCCGAAGAGACCCAGTACTTC.